These 3 T cell receptor beta chains came from one sample sequenced in a study of coeliac disease. Clones were sequenced by immunoSEQ multiplex PCR, and TCRdb holds only the in-frame ones, with some missing. The data show some 3,100 clones, around 60% seen once. The specimen was intraepithelial lymphocytes from the gut. The origin of the receptors is a middle-aged woman.

As DNA, the CDR3 is TGTGCCAGCAGCACCTGTTCCCGCTCCTACGAGCAGTACTTC. It specifies CASSTCSRSYEQYF. The chain employs TRBV21-1 and TRBJ2-7; the table's D call TRBD2 went unverified against the DNA. TRBV21-1 is assigned pseudogene status. The CDR3 extends over 14 amino acids.

The chain recombines TRBV7-3 with TRBJ2-5; a weak D match, TRBD2 (6 bases). CDR1 is SGHTA, CDR2 FQGTGA, per germline. V dropped 3 bases and J dropped 5 bases, with 10 bases sitting between them. CDR3 length equals 13 residues. The chain's CDR3 is CASSFSREETQYF. DNA for the CDR3: TGTGCCAGCAGCTTCTCCCGGGAGGAGACCCAGTACTTC.

A single count supports this clone. CDR3 coding DNA: TGTGCCAGCAGTTTAGTCGTAGCGGGAATAAACAATGAGCAGTTCTTC. It translates to CASSLVVAGINNEQFF. The V and J genes are TRBV28 and TRBJ2-1; 8 bases match TRBD2. V shed 2 bases, J shed 5 bases, and the junction held 8 bases outside the gene matches. Per germline, CDR1 MDHEN and CDR2 SYDVKM. There are 16 residues in the CDR3.